This T cell receptor (beta chain) appears in the sequencing data of a study of T cell responses to AZD1222 COVID-19 vaccine. Study-wide results and limits: There were mostly white British donors and more females than males, and clonal diversity was possibly underestimated. The study reported that nearly half of spike-specific TCRs target unmutated variant regions. Sampled repertoires all dated from after the peak T cell response.

A note on this clone: Antigen: not known.

TCRdb's table, derived via immunoSEQ multiplex PCR, lists solely in-frame clones and lacks some. The sample records 100,000 to 120,000 clones, approximately 88% being singletons. The CDR3 is 15 amino acids. The V gene end was trimmed by 6 bases and the J gene end by 2 bases; junction bases not matched to a gene: 6. Germline V gives CDR1 KGHDR, CDR2 SFDVKD. Timing groups of about 4 and about 12 weeks for second doses were pooled. This receptor was identified in an adult who received the AZD1222 COVID-19 vaccine. The rearrangement links TRBV24-1 to TRBJ2-3; 8 positions match TRBD1. The specimen was peripheral blood, collected 28 days after the second AZD1222 dose. CDR3 amino acids: CATSRQGASTDTQYF. DNA for the CDR3: TGTGCCACCAGTCGGCAGGGGGCATCCACAGATACGCAGTATTTT.